The 9 T cell receptor beta chains given below trace back to one sample, sequenced in a study of metastatic and nonmetastatic thyroid tumors. Patients had received no treatment of any kind before thyroid surgery. TCRdb re-called the PCR reads via MiXCR. The sample lists approximately 37,000 clones, about 16% occurring once. Source material: blood. These TCRs come from a female donor with papillary thyroid cancer or a benign thyroid nodule (not recorded which). Some clones in this sample may be carry-over from other donors' samples.

Details on this clone: A much larger clone sits a single nucleotide away, making a read error possible. The CDR3 does not close with the conserved phenylalanine or tryptophan, likely indicating a read error. This chain uses TRBV15 with TRBJ2-5; a possible D gene is TRBD1 (5 bases). This CDR3 contains 15 residues. V gave up 1 base and J gave up 5 bases, with 14 bases separating them. Germline V gives CDR1 LNHNV, CDR2 YYDKDF (reference sequence). The CDR3 spells CATSRALGPGETQYL. In nucleotides, the CDR3 is TGTGCCACCAGCAGAGCGTTGGGCCCAGGGGAGACCCAGTACCTC.

This clone showed up many times. V and J are TRBV9 and TRBJ2-5; 9 bases are a match to TRBD2. CDR1 and CDR2 from the germline V gene are SGDLS and YYNGEE. The CDR3 spans 16 residues. J lost 5 bases, V lost 0 bases, and 8 bases had no gene match. The CDR3 here is CASSVGGLARGETQYF. CDR3 DNA sequence: TGTGCCAGCAGCGTAGGAGGACTAGCGAGGGGGGAGACCCAGTACTTC.

Ten or more counts support this clone. The chain has TRBV2 and TRBJ2-2; D unclear. The V gene lost 4 bases and the J gene lost 1 base, with 7 bases spanning the gap. The CDR3 is made up of 14 amino acids. Germline assignment: CDR1 SNHLY and CDR2 FYNNEI. The CDR3 loop reads CASSGNGNTGELFF. The CDR3 DNA reads TGTGCCAGCAGTGGGAATGGGAACACCGGGGAGCTGTTTTTT.

This clone came up many times. The rearrangement uses TRBV20-1 and TRBJ2-7, with unresolved D. This CDR3 region has 11 residues. CDR1 and CDR2 (germline): DFQATT, SNEGSKA (reference sequence). V was trimmed by 0 bases and J by 4 bases, leaving 4 bases between them. The DNA for the CDR3 is TGCAGTGCTAGAGAAGGTTACGAGCAGTACTTC. Translating it yields CSAREGYEQYF.

DNA for the CDR3: TGTGCCAGCAGCCAAGAGGGTGGCACAGATACGCAGTATTTT. The encoded protein is CASSQEGGTDTQYF. The chain carries TRBV27 and TRBJ2-3; tentatively, D is TRBD2 (5 bases). From germline, CDR1 is MNHEY and CDR2 SMNVEV (reference sequence). Deletions cut 6 bases from V and 1 base from J, with 11 bases between. The CDR3 contains 14 residues.

This clone showed up many times. This chain connects TRBV5-8 to TRBJ1-3; maybe TRBD1 (6 bases). The CDR3 loop spans 18 amino acids. CDR1 SGHTS and CDR2 YDEGEE come from the germline V gene. Deletions cut 0 bases from V and 3 bases from J, with 19 bases between. This CDR3 reads CASSLEDQGYGHGNTIYF. The CDR3 DNA reads TGTGCCAGCAGCTTGGAGGACCAGGGGTACGGCCATGGAAACACCATATATTTT. The complete variable domain, with remaining parts taken from reference TRBV5-8 and TRBJ1-3, reads EAGVTQSPTHLIKTRGQQATLRCSPISGHTSVYWYQQALGLGLQFLLWYDEGEERNRGNFPPRFSGRQFPNYSSELNVNALELEDSALYLCASSLEDQGYGHGNTIYFGEGSWLTVV.

The V call is TRBV4-1, the J call TRBJ2-7; D unresolved. This CDR3 region has 12 residues. With 2 bases removed from V and 7 bases from J, the gap between germline ends came to 9 bases. From germline, CDR1 is MGHRA and CDR2 YSYEKL. As DNA, the CDR3 is TGCGCCAGCAGCCAACCTCGGGTTGAGCAGTACTTC. As protein: CASSQPRVEQYF.

This clone has ten or more counts. The chain carries TRBV28 and TRBJ2-1; 9 bases agree with TRBD1. CDR1 and CDR2 (germline): MDHEN, SYDVKM. Trimming cost V 6 bases and J 5 bases; bases outside gene matches: 5. There are 14 residues in the CDR3. CDR3 sequence: CASSTDRGNNEQFF. The CDR3 bases are TGTGCCAGCAGCACGGACAGGGGAAACAATGAGCAGTTCTTC.

This clone was counted ten times or more. The chain couples TRBV11-1 to TRBJ1-1; D is perhaps TRBD1 (5 bases). V was pared by 5 bases and J by 4 bases, with 17 bases between. The germline CDR1 and CDR2 sequences are SGHAT and FQDESV (reference sequence). The CDR3 sequence is 15 residues long. CDR3 protein: CASSPGTVLRTEAFF. DNA of the CDR3: TGTGCCAGCAGCCCAGGGACGGTTTTACGCACTGAAGCTTTCTTT.